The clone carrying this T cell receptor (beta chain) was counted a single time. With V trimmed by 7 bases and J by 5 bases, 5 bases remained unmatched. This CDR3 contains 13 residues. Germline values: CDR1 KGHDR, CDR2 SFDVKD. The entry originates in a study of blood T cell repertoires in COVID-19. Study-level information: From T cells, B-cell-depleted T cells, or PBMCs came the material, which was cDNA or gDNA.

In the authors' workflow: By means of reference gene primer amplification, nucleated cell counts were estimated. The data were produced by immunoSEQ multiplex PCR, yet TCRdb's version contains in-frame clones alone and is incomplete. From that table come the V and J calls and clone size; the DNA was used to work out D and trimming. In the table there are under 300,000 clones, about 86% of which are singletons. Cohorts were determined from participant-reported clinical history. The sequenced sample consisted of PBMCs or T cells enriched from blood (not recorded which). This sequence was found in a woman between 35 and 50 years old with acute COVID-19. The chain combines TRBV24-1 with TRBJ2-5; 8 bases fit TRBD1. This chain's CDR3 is CATRSGGRETQYF. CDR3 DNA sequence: TGTGCCACCAGATCAGGGGGCCGGGAGACCCAGTACTTC.